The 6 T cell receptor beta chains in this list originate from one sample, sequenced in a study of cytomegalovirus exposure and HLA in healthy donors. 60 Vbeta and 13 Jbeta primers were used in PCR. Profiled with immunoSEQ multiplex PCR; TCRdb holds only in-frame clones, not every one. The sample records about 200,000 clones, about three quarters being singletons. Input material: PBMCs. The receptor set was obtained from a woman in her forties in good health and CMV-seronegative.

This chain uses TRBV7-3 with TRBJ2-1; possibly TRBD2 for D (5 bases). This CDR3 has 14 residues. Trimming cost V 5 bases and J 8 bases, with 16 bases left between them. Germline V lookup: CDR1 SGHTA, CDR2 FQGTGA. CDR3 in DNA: TGTGCCAGCAGCCCTTCCTTACTAGTCTATGAGCAGTTCTTC. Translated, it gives CASSPSLLVYEQFF.

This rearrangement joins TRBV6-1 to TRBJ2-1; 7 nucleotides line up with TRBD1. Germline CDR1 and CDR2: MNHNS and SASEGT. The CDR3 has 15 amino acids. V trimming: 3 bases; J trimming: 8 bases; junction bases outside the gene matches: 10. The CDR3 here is CASSDVGTVPHEQFF. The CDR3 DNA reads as TGTGCCAGCAGTGACGTAGGGACAGTCCCCCATGAGCAGTTCTTC.

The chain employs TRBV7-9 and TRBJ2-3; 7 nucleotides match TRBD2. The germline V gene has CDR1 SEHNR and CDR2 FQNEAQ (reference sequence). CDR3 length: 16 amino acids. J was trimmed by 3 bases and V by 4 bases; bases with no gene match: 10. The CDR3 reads CASSYTSAHGTDTQYF. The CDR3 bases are TGTGCCAGCAGCTACACTAGCGCCCATGGGACAGATACGCAGTATTTT.

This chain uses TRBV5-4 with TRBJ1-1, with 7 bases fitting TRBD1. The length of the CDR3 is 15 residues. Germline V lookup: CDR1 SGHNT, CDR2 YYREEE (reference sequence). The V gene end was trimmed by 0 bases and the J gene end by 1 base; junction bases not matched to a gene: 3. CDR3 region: CASSLARDRNTEAFF. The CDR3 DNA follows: TGTGCCAGCAGCTTGGCACGGGACAGGAACACTGAAGCTTTCTTT.

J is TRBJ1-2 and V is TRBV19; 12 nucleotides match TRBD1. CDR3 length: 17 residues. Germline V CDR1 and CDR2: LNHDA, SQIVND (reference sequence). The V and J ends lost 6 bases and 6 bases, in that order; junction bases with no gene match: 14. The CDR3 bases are TGTGCCAGTAGAAGAGGTTCCGGGACAGGGGGCGAGAATGGCTACACCTTC. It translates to CASRRGSGTGGENGYTF.

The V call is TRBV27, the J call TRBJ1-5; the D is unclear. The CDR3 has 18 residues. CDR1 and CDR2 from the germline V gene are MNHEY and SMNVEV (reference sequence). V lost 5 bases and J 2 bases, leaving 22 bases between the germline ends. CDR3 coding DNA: TGTGCCAGCAGTCCGGATGGAACAGCTTTTTATCGCAATCAGCCCCAGCATTTT. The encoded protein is CASSPDGTAFYRNQPQHF.